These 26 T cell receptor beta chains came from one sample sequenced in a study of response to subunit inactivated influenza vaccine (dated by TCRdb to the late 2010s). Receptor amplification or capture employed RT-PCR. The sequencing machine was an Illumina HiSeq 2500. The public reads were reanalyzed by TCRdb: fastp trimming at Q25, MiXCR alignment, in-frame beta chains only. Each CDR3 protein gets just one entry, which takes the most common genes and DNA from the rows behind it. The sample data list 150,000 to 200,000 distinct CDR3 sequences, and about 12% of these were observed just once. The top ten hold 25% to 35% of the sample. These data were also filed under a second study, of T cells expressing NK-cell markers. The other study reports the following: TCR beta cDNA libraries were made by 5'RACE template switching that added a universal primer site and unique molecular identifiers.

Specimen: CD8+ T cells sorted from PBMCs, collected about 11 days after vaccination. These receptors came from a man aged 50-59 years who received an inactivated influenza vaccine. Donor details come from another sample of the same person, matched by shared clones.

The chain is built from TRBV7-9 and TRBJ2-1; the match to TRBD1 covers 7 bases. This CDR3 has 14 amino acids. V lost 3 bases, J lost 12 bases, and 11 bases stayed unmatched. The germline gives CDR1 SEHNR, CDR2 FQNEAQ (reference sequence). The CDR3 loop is CASSLGTAGHGQFF. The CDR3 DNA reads TGTGCCAGCAGCTTGGGGACAGCCGGTCACGGGCAGTTCTTC.

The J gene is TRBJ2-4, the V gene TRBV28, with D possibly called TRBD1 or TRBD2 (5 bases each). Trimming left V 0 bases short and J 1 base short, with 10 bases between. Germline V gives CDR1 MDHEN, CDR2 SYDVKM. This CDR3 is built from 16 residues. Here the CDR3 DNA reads TGTGCCAGCAGTTTATGGGGGGTAGTTGCCAAAAACATTCAGTACTTC. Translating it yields CASSLWGVVAKNIQYF.

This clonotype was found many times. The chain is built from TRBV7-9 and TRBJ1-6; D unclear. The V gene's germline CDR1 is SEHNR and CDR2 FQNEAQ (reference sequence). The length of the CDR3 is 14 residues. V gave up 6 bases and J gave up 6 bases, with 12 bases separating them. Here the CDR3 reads CASSRTVTNSPLHF. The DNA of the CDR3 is TGTGCCAGCAGTCGGACGGTCACTAATTCACCCCTCCACTTT.

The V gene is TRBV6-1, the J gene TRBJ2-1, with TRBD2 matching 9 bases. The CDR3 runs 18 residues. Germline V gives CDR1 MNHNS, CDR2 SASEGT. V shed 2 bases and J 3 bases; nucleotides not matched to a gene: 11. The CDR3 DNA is TGTGCCAGCAGTGAACCGGAGGTTAGCGGGAGAGGCTACAATGAGCAGTTCTTC. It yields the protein CASSEPEVSGRGYNEQFF.

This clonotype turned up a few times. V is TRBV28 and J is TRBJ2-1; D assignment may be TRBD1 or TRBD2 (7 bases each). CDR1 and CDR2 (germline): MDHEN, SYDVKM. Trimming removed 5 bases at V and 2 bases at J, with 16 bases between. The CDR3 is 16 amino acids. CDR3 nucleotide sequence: TGTGCCAGCAGTCCGAGCGGGACAGAAGCCTACAATGAGCAGTTCTTC. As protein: CASSPSGTEAYNEQFF.

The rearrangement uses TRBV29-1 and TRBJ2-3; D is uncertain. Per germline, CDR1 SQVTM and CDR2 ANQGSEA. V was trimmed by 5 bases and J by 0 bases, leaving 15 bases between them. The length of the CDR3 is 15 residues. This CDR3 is CSVIHLAASTDTQYF. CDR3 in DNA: TGCAGCGTTATCCACTTAGCTGCCAGCACAGATACGCAGTATTTT.

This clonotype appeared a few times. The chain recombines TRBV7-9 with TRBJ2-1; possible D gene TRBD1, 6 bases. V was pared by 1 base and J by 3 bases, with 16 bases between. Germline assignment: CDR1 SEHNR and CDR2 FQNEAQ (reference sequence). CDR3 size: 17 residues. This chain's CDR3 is CASSLVGRDTIYNEQFF. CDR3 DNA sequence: TGTGCCAGCAGCTTAGTGGGTAGGGACACTATCTACAATGAGCAGTTCTTC.

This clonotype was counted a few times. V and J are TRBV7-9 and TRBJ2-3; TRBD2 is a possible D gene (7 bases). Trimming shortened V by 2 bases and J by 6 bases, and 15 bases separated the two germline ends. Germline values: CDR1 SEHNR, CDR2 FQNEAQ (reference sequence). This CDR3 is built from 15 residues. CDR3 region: CASSLIGGGSDTQYF. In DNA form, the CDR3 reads TGTGCCAGCAGCTTAATAGGGGGAGGGTCCGATACGCAGTATTTT. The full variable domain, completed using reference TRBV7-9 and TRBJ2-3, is DTGVSQNPRHKITKRGQNVTFRCDPISEHNRLYWYRQTLGQGPEFLTYFQNEAQLEKSRLLSDRFSAERPKGSFSTLEIQRTEQGDSAMYLCASSLIGGGSDTQYFGPGTRLTVL.

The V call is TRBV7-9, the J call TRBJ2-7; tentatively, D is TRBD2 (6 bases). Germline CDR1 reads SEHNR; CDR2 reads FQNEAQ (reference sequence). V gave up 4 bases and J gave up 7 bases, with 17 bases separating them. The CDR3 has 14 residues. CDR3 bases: TGTGCCAGCAGCTCGGGCAGCGGGCCAAATGAGCAGTACTTC. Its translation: CASSSGSGPNEQYF.

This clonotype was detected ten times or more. The CDR3 DNA reads TGTGCCAGCAGCTTTGTCGGGGAGCTGTTTTTT. Its translation: CASSFVGELFF. V usage is TRBV11-2 and J usage is TRBJ2-2; D not resolved. Germline V gene data show CDR1 as SGHAT and CDR2 as FQNNGV. Trimming removed 3 bases at V and 7 bases at J, with 3 bases between. CDR3 size: 11 residues.

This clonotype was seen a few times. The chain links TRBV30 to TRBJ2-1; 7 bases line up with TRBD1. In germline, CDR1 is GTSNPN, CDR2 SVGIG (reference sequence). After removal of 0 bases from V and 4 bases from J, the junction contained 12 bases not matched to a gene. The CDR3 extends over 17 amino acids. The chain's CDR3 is CAWSVRRGRRFYNEQFF. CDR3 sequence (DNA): TGTGCCTGGAGTGTACGTAGGGGGCGGCGGTTTTACAATGAGCAGTTCTTC. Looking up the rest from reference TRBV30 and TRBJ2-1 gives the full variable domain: SQTIHQWPATLVQPVGSPLSLECTVEGTSNPNLYWYRQAAGRGLQLLFYSVGIGQISSEVPQNLSASRPQDRQFILSSKKLLLSDSGFYLCAWSVRRGRRFYNEQFFGPGTRLTVL.

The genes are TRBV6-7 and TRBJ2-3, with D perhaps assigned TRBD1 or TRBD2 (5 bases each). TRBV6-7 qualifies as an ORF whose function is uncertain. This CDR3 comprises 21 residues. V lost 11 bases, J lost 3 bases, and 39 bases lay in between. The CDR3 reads CAASYSASPGTEVYLTDTQYF. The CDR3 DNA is TGTGCCGCCAGTTACTCTGCATCCCCCGGGACGGAAGTTTACCTGACAGATACGCAGTATTTT.

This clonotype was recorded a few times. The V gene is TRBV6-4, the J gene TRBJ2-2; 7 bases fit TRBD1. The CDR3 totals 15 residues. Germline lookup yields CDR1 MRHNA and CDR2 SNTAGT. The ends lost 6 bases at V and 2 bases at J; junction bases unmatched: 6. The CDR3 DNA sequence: TGTGCCAGCAGACCCGGGACAGATAACACCGGGGAGCTGTTTTTT. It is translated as CASRPGTDNTGELFF.

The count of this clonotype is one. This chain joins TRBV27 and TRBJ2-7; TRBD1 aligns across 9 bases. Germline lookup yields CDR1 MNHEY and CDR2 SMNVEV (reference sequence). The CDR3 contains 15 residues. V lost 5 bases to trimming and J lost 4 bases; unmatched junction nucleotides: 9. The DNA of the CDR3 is TGTGCCAGCAGTACCCCCGGGACAGGGTTTTACGAGCAGTACTTC. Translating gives CASSTPGTGFYEQYF.

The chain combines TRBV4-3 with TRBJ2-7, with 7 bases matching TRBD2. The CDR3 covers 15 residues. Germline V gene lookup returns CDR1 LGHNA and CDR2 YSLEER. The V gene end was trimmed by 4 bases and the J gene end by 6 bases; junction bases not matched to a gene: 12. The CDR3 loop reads CASSPLGGEGSEQYF. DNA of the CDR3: TGCGCCAGCAGCCCCCTTGGGGGGGAGGGCTCCGAGCAGTACTTC.

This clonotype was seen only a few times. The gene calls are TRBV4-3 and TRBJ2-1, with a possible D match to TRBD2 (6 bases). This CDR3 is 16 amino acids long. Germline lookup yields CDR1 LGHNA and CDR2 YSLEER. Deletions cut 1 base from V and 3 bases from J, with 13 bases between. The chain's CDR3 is CASSQVYGSRYNEQFF. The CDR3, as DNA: TGCGCCAGCAGCCAAGTTTACGGGAGTCGCTACAATGAGCAGTTCTTC.

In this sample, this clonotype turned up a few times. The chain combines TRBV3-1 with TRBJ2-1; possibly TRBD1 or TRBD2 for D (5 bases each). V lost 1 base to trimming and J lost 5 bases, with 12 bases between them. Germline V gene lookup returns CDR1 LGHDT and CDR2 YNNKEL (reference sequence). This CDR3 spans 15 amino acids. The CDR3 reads CASSQGQSGHNEQFF. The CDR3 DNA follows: TGTGCCAGCAGCCAAGGTCAGTCGGGGCACAATGAGCAGTTCTTC.

The CDR3 DNA is TGTGCCAGCAGTGAAGGACAGGACCTGAACACTGAAGCTTTCTTT. This codes for CASSEGQDLNTEAFF. This chain joins TRBV2 and TRBJ1-1, with D maybe TRBD1 (6 bases). Germline V gene lookup returns CDR1 SNHLY and CDR2 FYNNEI. The CDR3 consists of 15 residues. Trimming removed 1 base from V and 0 bases from J, with 9 bases in between.

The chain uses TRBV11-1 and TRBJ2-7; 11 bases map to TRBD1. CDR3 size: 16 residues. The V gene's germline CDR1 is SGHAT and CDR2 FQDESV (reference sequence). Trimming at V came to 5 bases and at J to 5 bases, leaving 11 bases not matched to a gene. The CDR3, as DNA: TGTGCCAGCAGCCCCGGACAGGGGGCCCCTGGGGACGAGCAGTACTTC. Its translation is CASSPGQGAPGDEQYF. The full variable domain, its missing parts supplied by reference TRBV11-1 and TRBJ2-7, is EAEVAQSPRYKITEKSQAVAFWCDPISGHATLYWYRQILGQGPELLVQFQDESVVDDSQLPKDRFSAERLKGVDSTLKIQPAELGDSAMYLCASSPGQGAPGDEQYFGPGTRLTVT.

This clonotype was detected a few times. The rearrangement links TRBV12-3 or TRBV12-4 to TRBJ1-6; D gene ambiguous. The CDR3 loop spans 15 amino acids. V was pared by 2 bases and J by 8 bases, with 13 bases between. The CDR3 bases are TGTGCCAGCAGTTTACGGGGAGGGAGAGATTCACCCCTCCACTTT. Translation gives CASSLRGGRDSPLHF.

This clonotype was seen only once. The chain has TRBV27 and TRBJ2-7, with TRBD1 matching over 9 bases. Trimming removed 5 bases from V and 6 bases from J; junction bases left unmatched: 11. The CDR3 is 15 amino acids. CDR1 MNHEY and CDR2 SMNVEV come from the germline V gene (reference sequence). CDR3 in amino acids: CASSQQGALSGEQYF. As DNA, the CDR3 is TGTGCCAGCAGTCAACAGGGGGCTCTTTCCGGCGAGCAGTACTTC.

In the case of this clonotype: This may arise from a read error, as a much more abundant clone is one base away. For the CDR3, the DNA is TGTGCCAGCAGTCTGCGACAGGGGGGCCGCTGGGAGACCCAGTACTTC. Translating it yields CASSLRQGGRWETQYF. The chain combines TRBV12-3 or TRBV12-4 with TRBJ2-5; 9 bases fit TRBD1. The CDR3 has 16 residues. After removal of 5 bases from V and 5 bases from J, the junction contained 12 bases not matched to a gene.

In DNA, the CDR3 is TGCGCCAGCCGTGGACCGTATCCCTACGAGCAGTACTTC. Protein: CASRGPYPYEQYF. The chain employs TRBV5-1 and TRBJ2-7; D gene unclear. Trimming took off 7 bases at V and 2 bases at J, with 13 bases between the two ends. The V gene's germline CDR1 is SGHRS and CDR2 YFSETQ. CDR3 length: 13 residues. Using reference TRBV5-1 and TRBJ2-7 for the parts outside the CDR3, the full variable domain is KAGVTQTPRYLIKTRGQQVTLSCSPISGHRSVSWYQQTPGQGLQFLFEYFSETQRNKGNFPGRFSGRQFSNSRSEMNVSTLELGDSALYLCASRGPYPYEQYFGPGTRLTVT.

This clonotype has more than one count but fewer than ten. The CDR3 is CASSPLAGADWGINTGELFF. The CDR3 nucleotides read TGTGCCAGCAGTCCCCTAGCGGGAGCCGATTGGGGAATAAACACCGGGGAGCTGTTTTTT. This chain uses TRBV28 with TRBJ2-2; 10 bases align to TRBD2. The V segment lost 5 bases and the J segment 2 bases; nucleotides outside the gene matches: 17. The germline gives CDR1 MDHEN, CDR2 SYDVKM. The CDR3 is 20 residues long. The variable domain in full, completed from reference TRBV28 and TRBJ2-2, reads DVKVTQSSRYLVKRTGEKVFLECVQDMDHENMFWYRQDPGLGLRLIYFSYDVKMKEKGDIPEGYSVSREKKERFSLILESASTNQTSMYLCASSPLAGADWGINTGELFFGEGSRLTVL.

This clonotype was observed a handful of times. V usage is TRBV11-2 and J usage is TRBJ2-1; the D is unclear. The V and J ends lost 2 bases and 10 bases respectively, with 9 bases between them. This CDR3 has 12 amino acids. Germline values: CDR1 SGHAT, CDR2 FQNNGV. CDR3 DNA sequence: TGTGCCAGCAGCTTACCTACCTTCGAGCAGTTCTTC. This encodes CASSLPTFEQFF.

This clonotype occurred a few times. The CDR3 here is CSARDTSYNEQFF. The CDR3 DNA follows: TGCAGTGCTAGGGACACGTCCTACAATGAGCAGTTCTTC. The rearrangement links TRBV20-1 to TRBJ2-1; the D gene is possibly TRBD1 (5 bases). V lost 3 bases and J lost 1, with 7 bases in between. This CDR3 spans 13 amino acids. Germline CDR1 DFQATT, CDR2 SNEGSKA (reference sequence).